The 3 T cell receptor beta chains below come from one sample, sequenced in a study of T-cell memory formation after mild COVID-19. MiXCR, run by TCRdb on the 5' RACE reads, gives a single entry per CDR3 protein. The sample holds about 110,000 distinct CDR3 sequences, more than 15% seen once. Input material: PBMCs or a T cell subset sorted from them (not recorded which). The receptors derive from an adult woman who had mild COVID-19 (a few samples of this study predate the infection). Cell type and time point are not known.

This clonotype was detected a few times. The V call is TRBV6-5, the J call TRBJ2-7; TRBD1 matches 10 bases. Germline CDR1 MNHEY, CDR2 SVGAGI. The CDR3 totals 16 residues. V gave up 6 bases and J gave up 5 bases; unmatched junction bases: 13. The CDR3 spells CASSKTGGGLSNEQYF. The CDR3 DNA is TGTGCCAGCAGCAAGACAGGGGGCGGCCTTTCTAACGAGCAGTACTTC.

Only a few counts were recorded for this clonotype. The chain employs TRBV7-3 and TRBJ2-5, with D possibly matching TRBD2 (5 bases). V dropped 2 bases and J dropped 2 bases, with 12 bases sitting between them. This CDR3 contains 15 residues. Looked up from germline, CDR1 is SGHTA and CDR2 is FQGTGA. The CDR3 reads CASSLDGSVQETQYF. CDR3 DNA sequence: TGTGCCAGCAGCTTAGATGGTAGCGTACAAGAGACCCAGTACTTC.

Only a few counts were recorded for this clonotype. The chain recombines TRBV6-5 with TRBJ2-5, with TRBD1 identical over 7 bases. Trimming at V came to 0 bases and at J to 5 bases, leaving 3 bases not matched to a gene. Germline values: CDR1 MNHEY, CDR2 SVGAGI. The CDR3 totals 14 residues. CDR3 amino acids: CASSYSTGVETQYF. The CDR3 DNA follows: TGTGCCAGCAGTTACTCAACAGGGGTTGAGACCCAGTACTTC.